This T cell receptor beta chain appears in the sequencing data of a study of CXCR3-negative and CXCR3-positive naive CD8 T cells (dated 2019 in TCRdb). In terms of the full investigation: In total, some 140 million TRB reads were obtained, corresponding to roughly 1.5 +/- 0.3 million reads per library. Diversity and physicochemical repertoire analyses covered roughly eleven donors pooled from two independent experiments. The TRBV-TRBJ cluster analysis covered naive subsets from 5 donors and memory cells from 3 donors.

Turning to this clonotype: Its antigen remains undetermined.

The data were produced on a NextSeq 550. The Human TCR Profiling Kit (MiLaboratory) was used to prepare UMI-labeled 5' RACE TRB cDNA libraries. cDNA synthesis used the entire amount of extracted RNA, and PCR amplification then used the entire amount of cDNA produced. Libraries were prepared in parallel with an identical number of PCR cycles. The study's own analysis went as follows. With a minimum of two reads required per UMI, MIGEC and MiXCR pulled out about 50,000 +/- 10,000 unique UMI-labeled TRB cDNA molecules from each library. Each library averaged 40,000 +/- 10,000 functional in-frame TRB CDR3 nucleotide clonotypes without stop codons. Diversity metrics, including normalized Shannon-Wiener and Chao1, were computed in VDJtools after downsampling to 5000 UMI-labeled TRB molecules per sample. Clonotype-size-weighted physicochemical properties of the central five CDR3 residues (interaction energy, strength, volume and Kidera factor 4) were computed in VDJtools. The reads underwent TCRdb reprocessing, giving one record for each CDR3 protein sequence and no DNA. TCRdb, not the original authors, processed these V and J calls. The table for this sample lists 45,000 to 65,000 distinct CDR3 sequences. The ten largest clones add up to around a fifth of the sample.

Results the study describes overall, beyond this receptor: Both naive subsets had comparably high repertoire diversity, while memory CD8+ T cells had much lower repertoire diversity. Freshly isolated PBMCs were used for most assays because CXCR3 expression went down partially after cryopreservation. Within the same donor, TRBV-TRBJ usage looked similar between naive CXCR3-negative and CXCR3-positive cells, but memory cells had distinct patterns. Because surface CD5, which is linked to self-reactivity in mice, was comparable between the naive subsets, TCR interaction strength was also inferred from TRB CDR3 physicochemical properties.

The CDR3 sequence holds 13 residues, the cysteine and phenylalanine included. Only the protein sequence is given. Via the germline V gene, CDR1 is MNHEY and CDR2 SVGEGT. Each CD8+ T cell subset was flow-sorted in triplicate, with 300,000 cells per subset placed directly into RLT lysis buffer. Peripheral blood mononuclear cells were isolated from buffy coats using standard density gradient centrifugation. Total RNA was extracted from sorted cells using an RNeasy Mini Kit. The sequencing input was memory CD8+ T cells from blood. Taken with the paper, the label for cell subset or site translates to: conventional CD8+ memory T cells (TMEM), sorted as controls. The V and J segments used are TRBV6-2 or TRBV6-3 and TRBJ1-1. The origin of this receptor is a human donor in good health. Some clones in this sample may be carry-over from other donors' samples. The CDR3 has the sequence CASSYTGNTEAFF.